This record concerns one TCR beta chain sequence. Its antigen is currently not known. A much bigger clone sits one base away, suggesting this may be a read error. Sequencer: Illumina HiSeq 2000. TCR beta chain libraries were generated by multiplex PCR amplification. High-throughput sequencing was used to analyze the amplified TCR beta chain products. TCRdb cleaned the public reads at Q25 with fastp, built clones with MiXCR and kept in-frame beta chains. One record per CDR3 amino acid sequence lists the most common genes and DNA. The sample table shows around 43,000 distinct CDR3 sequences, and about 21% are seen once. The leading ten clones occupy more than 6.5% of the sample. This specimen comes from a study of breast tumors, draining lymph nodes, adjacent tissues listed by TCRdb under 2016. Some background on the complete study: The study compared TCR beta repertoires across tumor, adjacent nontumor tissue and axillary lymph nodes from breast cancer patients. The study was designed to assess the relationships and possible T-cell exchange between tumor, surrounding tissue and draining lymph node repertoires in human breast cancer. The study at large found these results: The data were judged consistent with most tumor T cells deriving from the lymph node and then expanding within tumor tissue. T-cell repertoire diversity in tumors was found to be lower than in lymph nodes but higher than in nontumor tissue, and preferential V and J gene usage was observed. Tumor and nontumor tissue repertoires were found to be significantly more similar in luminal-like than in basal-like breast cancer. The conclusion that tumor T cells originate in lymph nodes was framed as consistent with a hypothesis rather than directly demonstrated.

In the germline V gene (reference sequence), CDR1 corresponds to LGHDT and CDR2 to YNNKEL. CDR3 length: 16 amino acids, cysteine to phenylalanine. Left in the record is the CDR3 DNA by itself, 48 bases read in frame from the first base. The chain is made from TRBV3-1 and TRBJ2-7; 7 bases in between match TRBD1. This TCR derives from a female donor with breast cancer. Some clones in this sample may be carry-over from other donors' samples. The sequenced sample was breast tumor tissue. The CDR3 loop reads CVSSQDSGQSSYEQYF. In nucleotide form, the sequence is TGTGTCAGCAGCCAAGACTCGGGACAGAGCTCCTACGAGCAGTACTTC.